These 27 T cell receptor beta chains were sequenced from one sample in a study of monozygotic twins with inflammatory bowel disease. TCRdb re-called the 5' RACE reads; every CDR3 protein appears as one record, without DNA. The table for this sample gives some 160,000 distinct CDR3 sequences. Sequencing used blood. Every receptor here comes from a human donor with ulcerative colitis or Crohn's disease, or a healthy co-twin of an affected twin (not recorded which).

CDR3: CASSPTGLTSQETQYF. The chain carries TRBV7-3 and TRBJ2-5; TCRdb's D gene call, TRBD2, goes unchecked for lack of DNA. The CDR3 totals 16 residues. Per the germline V gene, CDR1 is SGHTA and CDR2 is FQGTGA.

The V and J genes are TRBV5-1 and TRBJ2-5; TCRdb outputs TRBD1, but without DNA this stays unchecked. The CDR3 totals 16 residues. The germline V gene has CDR1 SGHRS and CDR2 YFSETQ. The CDR3 loop is CASSLGFPGAQETQYF. The full variable domain, in which reference TRBV5-1 and TRBJ2-5 provide the parts outside the CDR3, is KAGVTQTPRYLIKTRGQQVTLSCSPISGHRSVSWYQQTPGQGLQFLFEYFSETQRNKGNFPGRFSGRQFSNSRSEMNVSTLELGDSALYLCASSLGFPGAQETQYFGPGTRLLVL.

The chain combines TRBV20-1 with TRBJ1-6; TCRdb reports TRBD1, a call that lacks DNA to check it against. The CDR3 has 13 residues. Looked up from germline, CDR1 is DFQATT and CDR2 is SNEGSKA (reference sequence). The CDR3 is CSARGGSNSPLHF.

This chain joins TRBV6-5 and TRBJ2-1; as DNA is missing, the TRBD1 call by TCRdb cannot be tested. The length of the CDR3 is 15 residues. Germline V gives CDR1 MNHEY, CDR2 SVGAGI. The CDR3 protein is CASSWTGSGYNEQFF.

The chain joins TRBV4-3 to TRBJ1-6. The CDR3 loop spans 15 amino acids. Germline V lookup: CDR1 LGHNA, CDR2 YSLEER. The CDR3 reads CASSQDRTIYSPLHF.

The chain uses TRBV4-2 and TRBJ1-6. The CDR3 covers 13 residues. Looked up from germline, CDR1 is LGHNA and CDR2 is YNFKEQ. The CDR3 reads CASSQERARTLHF.

V and J are TRBV20-1 and TRBJ2-1. The CDR3 has 11 amino acids. The germline V gene encodes CDR1 DFQATT and CDR2 SNEGSKA (reference sequence). CDR3 residues: CSARDSGEQFF.

V usage is TRBV29-1 and J usage is TRBJ1-5; the D call from TCRdb, TRBD1, cannot be confirmed without DNA. Looked up from germline, CDR1 is SQVTM and CDR2 is ANQGSEA. The CDR3 spans 15 residues. The CDR3 loop reads CSVALTGNSNQPQHF.

V gene TRBV20-1 combines with J gene TRBJ2-5; checking the TCRdb D call of TRBD1 is not possible without DNA. CDR3 length: 14 amino acids. Germline CDR1 reads DFQATT; CDR2 reads SNEGSKA (reference sequence). CDR3: CSARRGGARETQYF.

V usage is TRBV28 and J usage is TRBJ2-5; without DNA, the TCRdb call of TRBD1 cannot be checked. The CDR3 loop spans 14 amino acids. Germline CDR1 reads MDHEN; CDR2 reads SYDVKM. The CDR3 loop is CASRSGTGRETQYF.

V and J are TRBV10-3 and TRBJ2-7. The CDR3 extends over 15 amino acids. Germline V gene data show CDR1 as ENHRY and CDR2 as SYGVKD. The CDR3 protein is CAISESETSFHEQYF.

The rearrangement links TRBV6-5 to TRBJ1-2; TCRdb indicates TRBD1, and absent DNA this call remains unverified. Germline V gene sequence: CDR1 MNHEY, CDR2 SVGAGI. The CDR3 is made up of 13 amino acids. CDR3 amino acids: CASRPGGARGYTF.

The chain employs TRBV5-6 and TRBJ1-6. CDR3 length: 14 residues. Looked up from germline, CDR1 is SGHDT and CDR2 is YYEEEE. CDR3 amino acids: CASSLVGKHSPLHF.

The chain links TRBV12-3 or TRBV12-4 to TRBJ2-5; TCRdb gives TRBD1 as the D gene, but with no DNA this cannot be confirmed. CDR3 length: 14 residues. The CDR3 region is CASSAPGPWETQYF.

The chain combines TRBV5-4 with TRBJ1-2. CDR1 is SGHNT, CDR2 YYREEE, per germline (reference sequence). This CDR3 is 15 amino acids long. This CDR3 reads CASSLERATNYGYTF.

This rearrangement joins TRBV20-1 to TRBJ2-1; TCRdb lists TRBD1, though no DNA is available to test this call. Germline values: CDR1 DFQATT, CDR2 SNEGSKA (reference sequence). The CDR3 totals 12 residues. CDR3 residues: CSARGPSRDPFF.

The chain joins TRBV29-1 to TRBJ1-1. CDR1 is SQVTM and CDR2 is ANQGSEA in the germline V gene. The CDR3 extends over 13 amino acids. This CDR3 reads CSVEIQFNTEAFF.

The chain uses TRBV5-6 and TRBJ1-5. This CDR3 is 14 amino acids long. The V gene's germline CDR1 is SGHDT and CDR2 YYEEEE. CDR3 sequence reads: CASSQTNGNQPQHF.

This chain links TRBV20-1 with TRBJ2-5; TCRdb's D call, TRBD1, is unchecked because there is no DNA. This CDR3 spans 14 amino acids. Germline CDR1 DFQATT, CDR2 SNEGSKA (reference sequence). This CDR3 reads CSARDARGQETQYF.

The CDR3: CASSLDRGRTYEQYF. The chain employs TRBV7-2 and TRBJ2-7; the D call from TCRdb, TRBD1, cannot be confirmed without DNA. CDR3 length: 15 amino acids. Per germline, CDR1 SGHTA and CDR2 FQGNSA.

The V call is TRBV6-5, the J call TRBJ1-1. Per the germline V gene, CDR1 is MNHEY and CDR2 is SVGAGI. The CDR3 is 15 amino acids. The CDR3 protein is CASSYSGNMNTEAFF.

The chain combines TRBV25-1 with TRBJ1-1; no DNA is available, so the TRBD1 call from TCRdb remains unchecked. Germline CDR1 and CDR2: MGHDK and SYGVNS. The CDR3 spans 14 residues. The CDR3: CASSTFSGTGSVFF.

The chain has TRBV6-6 and TRBJ1-1. The CDR3 extends over 12 amino acids. The germline V gene encodes CDR1 MNHNY and CDR2 SVGAGI (reference sequence). The CDR3 sequence is CASSYSHTEAFF.

The CDR3 spells CSARESTESETQYF. J is TRBJ2-5 and V is TRBV20-1. In germline, CDR1 is DFQATT, CDR2 SNEGSKA (reference sequence). There are 14 residues in the CDR3.

The chain employs TRBV5-1 and TRBJ2-1; with no DNA, the TCRdb D assignment of TRBD2 cannot be verified. The CDR3 is 14 amino acids. CDR1 is SGHRS and CDR2 is YFSETQ in the germline V gene. CDR3 residues: CASRSPGLHNEQFF.

V is TRBV20-1 and J is TRBJ2-3; TCRdb designates TRBD1, a call that cannot be tested without DNA. Germline lookup yields CDR1 DFQATT and CDR2 SNEGSKA (reference sequence). This CDR3 is built from 16 residues. CDR3 loop: CSARDPRAGSTDTQYF.

This chain uses TRBV29-1 with TRBJ1-2. This CDR3 region has 12 residues. CDR1 and CDR2 from the germline V gene are SQVTM and ANQGSEA. The CDR3: CSVVSDSYGYTF.